Listed here is a single T cell receptor beta chain. Its antigen is undetermined. This entry comes from a study of cytomegalovirus exposure and HLA in healthy donors. Notes on the study in general: Other equally common chains were less clonally expanded than HLA-associated TCR beta chains, a later analysis showed. The majority of CMV-associated TCR beta chains were reported as apparently HLA-restricted in a later analysis. Sequences of the TCR beta chain were said to predict the HLA-A and HLA-B alleles of most subjects accurately.

The PCR employed 60 Vbeta primers together with 13 Jbeta primers. Profiled with immunoSEQ multiplex PCR; TCRdb holds only in-frame clones, not every one. Its listing shows under 200,000 clones. V was pared by 4 bases and J by 1 base, with 10 bases between. The V gene's germline CDR1 is MNHNS and CDR2 SASEGT. CDR3 size: 15 residues. The sequenced sample was PBMCs. The sequence derives from a man aged 25 to 40 in good health and CMV-seronegative. V usage is TRBV6-1 and J usage is TRBJ2-2; possibly TRBD1 for D (6 bases). The CDR3 region has the DNA TGTGCCAGCAGTGCCCGGGGACAGAACACCGGGGAGCTGTTTTTT. This encodes CASSARGQNTGELFF.